Following are 27 T cell receptor beta chains from one sample sequenced in a study of blood T cell repertoires in COVID-19. TCRdb keeps only in-frame clones here, not all; method: immunoSEQ multiplex PCR. Seen here are some 29,000 clones, 80% observed once, and the top ten hold more than 40%. The sample taken for sequencing was peripheral blood. Receptor source: a woman in her 70s with acute or convalescent COVID-19.

The gene calls are TRBV27 and TRBJ1-6; no clear D gene. CDR1 is MNHEY, CDR2 SMNVEV, per germline (reference sequence). V was cut by 3 bases and J by 8 bases, with 8 bases left in between. The length of the CDR3 is 13 residues. Written as DNA, the CDR3 is TGTGCCAGCAGTTTCCGGAGAGATTCACCCCTCCACTTT. This gives the protein CASSFRRDSPLHF.

This rearrangement joins TRBV3-1 (or the pseudogene TRBV3-2) to TRBJ2-3; 11 nucleotides line up with TRBD2. Losses at the gene ends were 0 bases for V and 8 bases for J; bases not matched to a gene: 4. Looked up from germline, CDR1 is LGHDT and CDR2 is YNNKEL (reference sequence). The CDR3 has 15 residues. CDR3 region: CASSQDGLAGGTQYF. The CDR3 region has the DNA TGTGCCAGCAGCCAAGATGGGCTAGCGGGAGGTACGCAGTATTTT.

The table lists this clone with a count of one. The genes are TRBV20-1 and TRBJ2-7; perhaps TRBD2 as D (6 bases). V was trimmed by 3 bases and J by 2 bases, leaving 11 bases between them. The CDR3 contains 13 residues. Germline-derived CDR1 and CDR2 are DFQATT and SNEGSKA (reference sequence). The chain's CDR3 is CSASKRATYEQYF. The CDR3 coding sequence is TGCAGTGCTAGTAAGCGGGCTACCTACGAGCAGTACTTC.

The V gene is TRBV4-1, the J gene TRBJ2-5, with D unresolved. The V gene lost 4 bases and the J gene lost 6 bases, with 12 bases spanning the gap. Looked up from germline, CDR1 is MGHRA and CDR2 is YSYEKL. The CDR3 contains 13 residues. The CDR3 region is CASSPVSPQTQYF. In DNA, the CDR3 is TGCGCCAGCAGCCCCGTTAGCCCCCAGACCCAGTACTTC.

This clone was observed a few times. Written as DNA, the CDR3 is TGTGCCATCAGTGAGTTTGGACAAAACCCCTATGGCTACACCTTC. Amino acids: CAISEFGQNPYGYTF. This chain links TRBV10-3 with TRBJ1-2, with a tentative D call TRBD1 (5 bases). The germline gives CDR1 ENHRY, CDR2 SYGVKD. Trimming removed 1 base from V and 4 bases from J, with 13 bases in between. The CDR3 is made up of 15 amino acids.

The genes are TRBV6-5 and TRBJ2-5; 9 bases agree with TRBD2. Germline V gives CDR1 MNHEY, CDR2 SVGAGI. CDR3 length: 14 residues. The V gene end was trimmed by 5 bases and the J gene end by 3 bases; junction bases not matched to a gene: 4. The CDR3 region has the DNA TGTGCCAGCAGTCGCGGGGGGGCGAAAGAGACCCAGTACTTC. Protein: CASSRGGAKETQYF.

V and J are TRBV15 and TRBJ2-6, with D uncertain. Germline values: CDR1 LNHNV, CDR2 YYDKDF (reference sequence). The CDR3 spans 15 residues. Trimming removed 1 base from V and 2 bases from J, with 6 bases in between. DNA of the CDR3: TGTGCCACCAGCAGAGCCGTTACTGGGGCCAACGTCCTGACTTTC. It specifies CATSRAVTGANVLTF. Full variable domain (outside the CDR3, taken from reference TRBV15 and TRBJ2-6): DAMVIQNPRYQVTQFGKPVTLSCSQTLNHNVMYWYQQKSSQAPKLLFHYYDKDFNNEADTPDNFQSRRPNTSFCFLDIRSPGLGDTAMYLCATSRAVTGANVLTFGAGSRLTVL.

This clone has more than one count but fewer than ten. J is TRBJ2-2 and V is TRBV9, with D possibly being TRBD2 (5 bases). Germline V gene sequence: CDR1 SGDLS, CDR2 YYNGEE. Trimming removed 6 bases from V and 2 bases from J, with 11 bases in between. This CDR3 has 14 amino acids. Written as DNA, the CDR3 is TGTGCCAGCAAAAGCGGAGCTAACACCGGGGAGCTGTTTTTT. The encoded protein is CASKSGANTGELFF.

Only one count was recorded for this clone. The chain links TRBV2 to TRBJ2-4; TRBD1 matches 7 bases. V was clipped by 5 bases and J by 1 base; unmatched bases: 2. In germline, CDR1 is SNHLY, CDR2 FYNNEI. The CDR3 loop spans 14 amino acids. DNA for the CDR3: TGTGCCAGCAGTCAGACAGGGGCCAAAAACATTCAGTACTTC. This translates into CASSQTGAKNIQYF.

The J gene is TRBJ2-7, the V gene TRBV5-4; D gene unclear. The CDR3 loop spans 13 amino acids. Germline assignment: CDR1 SGHNT and CDR2 YYREEE (reference sequence). V was trimmed by 4 bases and J by 3 bases, leaving 11 bases between them. CDR3 loop: CASSVRPGYEQYF. For the CDR3, the DNA is TGTGCCAGCAGCGTACGACCGGGCTACGAGCAGTACTTC.

CDR3 nucleotides: TGTGCCAGTAGTGTACAGGGAGCTGGTGGAAACACCATATATTTT. Translating gives CASSVQGAGGNTIYF. J is TRBJ1-3 and V is TRBV19, with D maybe TRBD1 (6 bases). V was clipped by 5 bases and J by 3 bases, with 14 bases between them. From germline, CDR1 is LNHDA and CDR2 SQIVND (reference sequence). The CDR3 consists of 15 residues. Full variable domain (rest looked up from reference TRBV19 and TRBJ1-3): DGGITQSPKYLFRKEGQNVTLSCEQNLNHDAMYWYRQDPGQGLRLIYYSQIVNDFQKGDIAEGYSVSREKKESFPLTVTSAQKNPTAFYLCASSVQGAGGNTIYFGEGSWLTVV.

The chain is built from TRBV7-3 and TRBJ2-2; D is uncertain. Germline V gene data show CDR1 as SGHTA and CDR2 as FQGTGA. V was trimmed by 2 bases and J by 1 base, leaving 5 bases between them. This CDR3 spans 14 amino acids. The CDR3 reads CASSLRQNTGELFF. DNA of the CDR3: TGTGCCAGCAGCTTACGACAGAACACCGGGGAGCTGTTTTTT.

The chain carries TRBV18 and TRBJ1-5, with a possible D match to TRBD1 (5 bases). This CDR3 comprises 14 residues. Germline V lookup: CDR1 KGHSH, CDR2 LQKENI. Trimming took off 6 bases at V and 3 bases at J, with 12 bases between the two ends. CDR3 amino acids: CASSPTGANQPQHF. CDR3 sequence (DNA): TGTGCCAGCTCTCCAACAGGAGCCAATCAGCCCCAGCATTTT.

The genes are TRBV5-4 and TRBJ2-7, with TRBD1 as a possible D gene (6 bases). Between the trimmed V and J ends, which lost 0 bases and 6 bases, there was a span of 19 bases. Looked up from germline, CDR1 is SGHNT and CDR2 is YYREEE (reference sequence). The CDR3 is 16 amino acids. The CDR3 here is CASSLVGVGQSSEQYF. CDR3 bases: TGTGCCAGCAGCTTGGTTGGTGTAGGACAGAGTAGCGAGCAGTACTTC.

The chain joins TRBV18 to TRBJ1-2; tentative D call: TRBD1 (6 bases). CDR3 length: 15 amino acids. The V end was cut by 3 bases, the J end by 6 bases, with 17 bases between. Germline V gives CDR1 KGHSH, CDR2 LQKENI. The CDR3 DNA reads as TGTGCCAGCTCACCTCTTCCAGGGGCGAGGGATGGCTACACCTTC. Its protein product is CASSPLPGARDGYTF.

This clone was observed once. The chain uses TRBV6-6 and TRBJ1-5, with D possibly TRBD1 on 6 matching bases. CDR1 is MNHNY and CDR2 is SVGAGI in the germline V gene (reference sequence). CDR3 length: 14 residues. With 4 bases removed from V and 6 bases from J, the gap between germline ends came to 13 bases. CDR3 region: CASSLGGFGQPQHF. In DNA, the CDR3 is TGTGCCAGCAGTTTAGGGGGTTTCGGTCAGCCCCAGCATTTT.

There are a few counts of this clone. The genes are TRBV19 and TRBJ1-5, with unresolved D. V lost 5 bases to trimming and J lost 0 bases, with 8 bases between them. The CDR3 spans 14 residues. Germline V gene lookup returns CDR1 LNHDA and CDR2 SQIVND (reference sequence). The CDR3 sequence: CASSSLDSNQPQHF. The CDR3 DNA reads as TGTGCCAGTAGTTCACTAGATAGCAATCAGCCCCAGCATTTT.

The chain employs TRBV19 and TRBJ2-5; 11 nucleotides match TRBD2. Germline trimming cut 5 bases from V and 4 bases from J; bases unmatched to any gene: 9. The CDR3 consists of 16 residues. CDR1 is LNHDA and CDR2 is SQIVND in the germline V gene (reference sequence). CDR3 DNA: TGTGCCAGTAGTCAGGGACTAGCGGACATCGGAGAGACCCAGTACTTC. It yields the protein CASSQGLADIGETQYF.

V is TRBV14 and J is TRBJ1-3, with a possible D match to TRBD1 (5 bases). Germline loops: CDR1 SGHDN, CDR2 FVKESK. Trimming removed 2 bases from V and 4 bases from J, with 9 bases in between. The CDR3 runs 14 residues. The CDR3 loop is CASSQFGQGNTIYF. The CDR3 nucleotides are TGTGCCAGCAGCCAATTTGGACAAGGAAACACCATATATTTT.

The J gene is TRBJ2-3, the V gene TRBV21-1; no check of the table's D call, TRBD2, against the DNA was made. TRBV21-1 is reported as a pseudogene. The CDR3 spans 13 residues. CDR3 loop: CASSPRFTDTQYF. CDR3 bases: TGTGCCAGCAGCCCCCGTTTCACAGATACGCAGTATTTT.

The CDR3 DNA reads TGTGCCAGCAGCCCCACAGGTATGGAATACGAGCAGTACTTC. It is translated as CASSPTGMEYEQYF. This chain uses TRBV5-8 with TRBJ2-7, with D perhaps TRBD1 (5 bases). Germline loops: CDR1 SGHTS, CDR2 YDEGEE. The CDR3 contains 14 residues. The V end was cut by 4 bases, the J end by 4 bases, with 15 bases between.

This clone was counted a few times. The V and J genes are TRBV5-1 and TRBJ1-2; TRBD1 aligns across 9 bases. Germline assignment: CDR1 SGHRS and CDR2 YFSETQ. V shed 4 bases and J 2 bases; nucleotides not matched to a gene: 3. The CDR3 length is 14 residues. Here the CDR3 reads CASSPQGANYGYTF. In DNA form, the CDR3 reads TGCGCCAGCAGCCCACAGGGGGCGAACTATGGCTACACCTTC.

The rearrangement links TRBV6-5 to TRBJ2-5, with D hard to call. Trimming pared 0 bases from V and 5 bases from J, leaving 10 bases between. Germline values: CDR1 MNHEY, CDR2 SVGAGI. This CDR3 contains 14 residues. The CDR3 here is CASSYSKARETQYF. The DNA of the CDR3 is TGTGCCAGCAGTTACTCGAAAGCGCGGGAGACCCAGTACTTC.

This clone occurred once. The chain carries TRBV19 and TRBJ2-1, with 7 bases identical to TRBD2. Germline values: CDR1 LNHDA, CDR2 SQIVND (reference sequence). The CDR3 is 14 amino acids. With 3 bases clipped from V and 12 bases from J, the junction kept 11 bases outside the gene matches. The CDR3 protein is CASSIPGVGRGQFF. The CDR3 coding sequence is TGTGCCAGTAGTATTCCCGGAGTGGGGAGGGGGCAGTTCTTC. The whole variable domain, remainder taken from reference TRBV19 and TRBJ2-1, is DGGITQSPKYLFRKEGQNVTLSCEQNLNHDAMYWYRQDPGQGLRLIYYSQIVNDFQKGDIAEGYSVSREKKESFPLTVTSAQKNPTAFYLCASSIPGVGRGQFFGPGTRLTVL.

A few counts support this clone. The gene calls are TRBV5-4 and TRBJ2-7; possibly TRBD2 for D (6 bases). The CDR3 consists of 14 residues. Germline-derived CDR1 and CDR2 are SGHNT and YYREEE (reference sequence). V shed 3 bases and J shed 2 bases, with 12 bases lying between them. The CDR3 loop is CASSWKGGPYEQYF. CDR3 coding DNA: TGTGCCAGCAGCTGGAAGGGAGGACCCTACGAGCAGTACTTC.

This chain connects TRBV6-5 to TRBJ2-1; maybe TRBD2 (5 bases). Trimming left V 6 bases short and J 4 bases short, with 13 bases between. Germline lookup yields CDR1 MNHEY and CDR2 SVGAGI. There are 14 residues in the CDR3. CDR3 sequence: CASSSGLTYNEQFF. CDR3 in DNA: TGTGCCAGCAGCTCAGGACTTACTTACAATGAGCAGTTCTTC.

The chain links TRBV5-1 to TRBJ2-7; the match to TRBD2 covers 7 bases. There are 15 residues in the CDR3. V was pared by 1 base and J by 5 bases, with 9 bases of the junction left unmatched. The germline gives CDR1 SGHRS, CDR2 YFSETQ. The CDR3 sequence is CASSLKVGGPDEQYF. The CDR3 DNA is TGCGCCAGCAGCTTGAAGGTGGGAGGGCCTGACGAGCAGTACTTC.